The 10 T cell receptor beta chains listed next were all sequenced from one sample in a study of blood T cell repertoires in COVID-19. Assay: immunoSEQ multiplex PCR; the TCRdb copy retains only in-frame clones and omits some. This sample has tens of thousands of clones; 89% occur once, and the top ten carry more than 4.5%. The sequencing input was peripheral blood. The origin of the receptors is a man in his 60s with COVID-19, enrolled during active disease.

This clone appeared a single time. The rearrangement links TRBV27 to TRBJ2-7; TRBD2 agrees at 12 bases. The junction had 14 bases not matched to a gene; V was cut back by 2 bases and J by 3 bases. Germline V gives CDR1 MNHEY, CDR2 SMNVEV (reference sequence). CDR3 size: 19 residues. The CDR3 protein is CASSLRPPGLAGPFYEQYF. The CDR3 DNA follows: TGTGCCAGCAGTTTACGACCCCCGGGACTAGCGGGCCCCTTCTACGAGCAGTACTTC.

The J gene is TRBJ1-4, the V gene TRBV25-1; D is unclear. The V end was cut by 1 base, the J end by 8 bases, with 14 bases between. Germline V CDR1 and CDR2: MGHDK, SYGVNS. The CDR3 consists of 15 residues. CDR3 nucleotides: TGTGCCAGCAGTGAATTTAAGGGAGGAGAGGAAAAACTGTTTTTT. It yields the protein CASSEFKGGEEKLFF.

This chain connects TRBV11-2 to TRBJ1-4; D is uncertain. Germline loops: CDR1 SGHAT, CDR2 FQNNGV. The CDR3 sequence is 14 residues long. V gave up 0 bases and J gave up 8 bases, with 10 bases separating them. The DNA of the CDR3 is TGTGCCAGCAGCTTAGACTTGGGCTGGGAAAAACTGTTTTTT. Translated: CASSLDLGWEKLFF.

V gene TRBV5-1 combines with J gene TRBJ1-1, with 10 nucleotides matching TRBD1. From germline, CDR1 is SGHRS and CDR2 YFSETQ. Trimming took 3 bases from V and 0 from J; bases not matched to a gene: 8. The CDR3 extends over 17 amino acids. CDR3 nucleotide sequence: TGCGCCAGCAGCTGGGACAGGGGTTGGGATATGAACACTGAAGCTTTCTTT. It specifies CASSWDRGWDMNTEAFF.

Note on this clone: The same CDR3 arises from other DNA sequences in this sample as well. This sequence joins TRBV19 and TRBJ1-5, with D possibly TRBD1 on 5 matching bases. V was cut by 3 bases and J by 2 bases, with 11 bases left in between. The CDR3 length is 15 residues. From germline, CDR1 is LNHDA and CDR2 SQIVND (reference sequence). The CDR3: CASSIQGGGNQPQHF. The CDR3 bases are TGTGCCAGTAGTATCCAGGGTGGGGGCAATCAGCCCCAGCATTTT.

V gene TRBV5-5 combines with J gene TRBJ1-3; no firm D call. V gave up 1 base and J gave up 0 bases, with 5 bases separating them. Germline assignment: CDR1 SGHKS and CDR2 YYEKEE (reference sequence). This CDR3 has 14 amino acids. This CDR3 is CASSLTASGNTIYF. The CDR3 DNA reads TGTGCCAGCAGCTTGACAGCCTCTGGAAACACCATATATTTT. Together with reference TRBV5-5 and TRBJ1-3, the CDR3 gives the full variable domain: DAGVTQSPTHLIKTRGQQVTLRCSPISGHKSVSWYQQVLGQGPQFIFQYYEKEERGRGNFPDRFSARQFPNYSSELNVNALLLGDSALYLCASSLTASGNTIYFGEGSWLTVV.

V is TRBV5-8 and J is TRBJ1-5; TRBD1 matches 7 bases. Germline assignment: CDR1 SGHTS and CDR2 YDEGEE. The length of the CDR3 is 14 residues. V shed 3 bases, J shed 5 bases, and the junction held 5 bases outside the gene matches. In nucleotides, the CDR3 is TGTGCCAGCAGCTCGGGACAGAGCTATCAGCCCCAGCATTTT. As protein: CASSSGQSYQPQHF.

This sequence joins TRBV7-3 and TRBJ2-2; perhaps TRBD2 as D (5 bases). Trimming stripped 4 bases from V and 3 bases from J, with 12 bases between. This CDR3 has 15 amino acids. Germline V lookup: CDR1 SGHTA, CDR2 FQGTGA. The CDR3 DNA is TGTGCCAGCAGCTCGGGGATGGTGGACACCGGGGAGCTGTTTTTT. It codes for CASSSGMVDTGELFF.

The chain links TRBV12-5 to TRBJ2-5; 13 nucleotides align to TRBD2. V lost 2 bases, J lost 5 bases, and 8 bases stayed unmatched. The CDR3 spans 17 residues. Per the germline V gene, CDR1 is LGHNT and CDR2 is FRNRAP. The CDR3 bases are TGTGCTAGTGGTTTGTTTACTAGCGGGAGGGCCGGGGAGACCCAGTACTTC. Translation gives CASGLFTSGRAGETQYF.

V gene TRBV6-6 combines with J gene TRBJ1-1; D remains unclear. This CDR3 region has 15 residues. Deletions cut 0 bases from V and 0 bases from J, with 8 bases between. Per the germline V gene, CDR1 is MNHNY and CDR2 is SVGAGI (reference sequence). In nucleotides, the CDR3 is TGTGCCAGCAGTTACTCGAATGGAGTGAACACTGAAGCTTTCTTT. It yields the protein CASSYSNGVNTEAFF.